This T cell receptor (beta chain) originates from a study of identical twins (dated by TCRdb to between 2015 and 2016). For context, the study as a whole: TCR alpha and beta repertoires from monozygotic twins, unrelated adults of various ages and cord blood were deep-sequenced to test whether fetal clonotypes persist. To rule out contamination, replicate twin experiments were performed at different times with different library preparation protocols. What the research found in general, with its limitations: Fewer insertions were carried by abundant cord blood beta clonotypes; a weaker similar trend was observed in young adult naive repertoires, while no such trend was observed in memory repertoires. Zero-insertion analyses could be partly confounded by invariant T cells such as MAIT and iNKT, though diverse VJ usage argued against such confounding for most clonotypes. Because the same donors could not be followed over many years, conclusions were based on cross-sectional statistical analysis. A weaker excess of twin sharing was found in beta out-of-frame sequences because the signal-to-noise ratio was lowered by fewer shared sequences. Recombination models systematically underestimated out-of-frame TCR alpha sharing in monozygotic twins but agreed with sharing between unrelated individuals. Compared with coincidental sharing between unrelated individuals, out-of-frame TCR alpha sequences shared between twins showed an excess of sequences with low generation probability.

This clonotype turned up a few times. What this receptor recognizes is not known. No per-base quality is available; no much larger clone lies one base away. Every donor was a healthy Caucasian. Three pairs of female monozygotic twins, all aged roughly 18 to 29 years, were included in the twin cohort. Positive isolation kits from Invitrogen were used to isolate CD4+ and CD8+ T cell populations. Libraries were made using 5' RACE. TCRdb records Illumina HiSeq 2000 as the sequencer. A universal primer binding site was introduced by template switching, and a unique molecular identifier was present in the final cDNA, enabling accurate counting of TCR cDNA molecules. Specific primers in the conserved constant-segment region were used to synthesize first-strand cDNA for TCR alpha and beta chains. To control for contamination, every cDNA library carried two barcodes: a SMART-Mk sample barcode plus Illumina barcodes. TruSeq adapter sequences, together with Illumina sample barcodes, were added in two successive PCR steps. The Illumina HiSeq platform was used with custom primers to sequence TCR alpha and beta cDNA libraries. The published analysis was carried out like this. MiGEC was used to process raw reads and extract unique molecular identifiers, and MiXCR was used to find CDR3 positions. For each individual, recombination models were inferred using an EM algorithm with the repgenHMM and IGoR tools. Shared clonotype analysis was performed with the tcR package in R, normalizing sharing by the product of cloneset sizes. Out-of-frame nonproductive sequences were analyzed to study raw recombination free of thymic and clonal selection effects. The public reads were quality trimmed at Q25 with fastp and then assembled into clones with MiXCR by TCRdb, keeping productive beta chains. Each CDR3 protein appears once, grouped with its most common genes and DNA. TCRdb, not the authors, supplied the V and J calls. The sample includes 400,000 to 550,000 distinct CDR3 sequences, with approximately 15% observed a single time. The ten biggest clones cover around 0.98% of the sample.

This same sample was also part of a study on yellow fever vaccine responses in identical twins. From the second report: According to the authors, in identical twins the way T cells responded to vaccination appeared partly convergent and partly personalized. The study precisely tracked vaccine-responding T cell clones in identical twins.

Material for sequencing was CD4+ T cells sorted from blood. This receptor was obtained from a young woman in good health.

The sequenced DNA is TGCGCCAGCAGCTCGGGACGAGGGGGCATCTTCTCCTACGAGCAGTACTTC. It translates as CASSSGRGGIFSYEQYF. The chain uses TRBV5-1 and TRBJ2-7; 7 central nucleotides agree with TRBD1. Compared with germline, V lacks 3 bases and J lacks 0 bases; bases without a gene match: 12. The CDR3 spans 17 residues, from the cysteine through the phenylalanine. Solely the CDR3 DNA is kept, with 51 bases framed from the first base. Based on the germline V gene, the CDR1 and CDR2 sequences are SGHRS and YFSETQ.